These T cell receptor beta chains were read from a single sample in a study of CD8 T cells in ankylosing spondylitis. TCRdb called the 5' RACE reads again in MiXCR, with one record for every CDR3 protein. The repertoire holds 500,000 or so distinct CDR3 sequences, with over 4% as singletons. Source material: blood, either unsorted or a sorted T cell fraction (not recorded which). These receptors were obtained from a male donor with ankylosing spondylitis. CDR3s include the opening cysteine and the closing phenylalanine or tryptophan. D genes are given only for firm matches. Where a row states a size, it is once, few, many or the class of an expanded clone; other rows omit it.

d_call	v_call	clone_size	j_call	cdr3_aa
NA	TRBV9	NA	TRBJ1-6	CASSVDPMGSAPLHF
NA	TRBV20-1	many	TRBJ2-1	CSARDIGSEQFF
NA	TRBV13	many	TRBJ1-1	CASGGSRNTEAFF
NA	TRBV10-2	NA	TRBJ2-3	CASSELGLLGADTQYF
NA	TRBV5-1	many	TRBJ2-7	CASKFAGSSYEQYF
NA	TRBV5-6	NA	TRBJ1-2	CASSKTRRGYTF
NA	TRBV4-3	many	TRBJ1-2	CASSKGRISGYGYTF
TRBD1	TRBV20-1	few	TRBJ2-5	CSAGRTGGWETQYF
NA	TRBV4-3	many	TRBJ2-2	CASSQDSRWGASTGELFF
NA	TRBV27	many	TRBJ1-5	CASSFHGSGLHQPQHF
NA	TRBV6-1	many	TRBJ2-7	CASSRKLRGYEQYF
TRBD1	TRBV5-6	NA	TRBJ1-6	CASSLQGVYSPLHF
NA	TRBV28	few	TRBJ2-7	CASGVAYSTYEQYF
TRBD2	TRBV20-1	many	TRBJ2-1	CGPSGNEQFF
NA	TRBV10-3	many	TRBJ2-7	CAISESSSAGEQYF
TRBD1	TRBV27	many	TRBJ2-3	CASTPGTVYTDTQYF
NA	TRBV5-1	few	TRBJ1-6	CASSFGGSSSYNSPLHF
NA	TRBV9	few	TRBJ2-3	CASSAAGRGPDTQYF
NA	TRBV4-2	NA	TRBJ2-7	CASSQERATAYEQYF
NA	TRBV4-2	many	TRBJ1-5	CASSTTGRNQPQHF
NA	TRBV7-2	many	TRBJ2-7	CASSLRQWGAHEQYF
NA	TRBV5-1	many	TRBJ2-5	CASSLPDGETQYF
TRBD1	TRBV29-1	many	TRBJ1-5	CSVASDRSQPQHF
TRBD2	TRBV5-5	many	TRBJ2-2	CASSVSSGGYTGELFF
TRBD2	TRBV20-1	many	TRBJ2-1	CSVGGTSAGNEQFF
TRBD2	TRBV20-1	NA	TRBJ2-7	CSVEGGLASYEQYF
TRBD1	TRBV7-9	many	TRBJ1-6	CASSTGTEYNSPLHF
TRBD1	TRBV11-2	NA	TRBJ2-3	CASSSIRGSSTDTQYF
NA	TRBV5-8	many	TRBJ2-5	CASRLQETQYF
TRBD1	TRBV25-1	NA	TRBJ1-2	CASSWDRGRRHYGYTF
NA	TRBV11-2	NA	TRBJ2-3	CANRRKQGGKFVSTDTQYF
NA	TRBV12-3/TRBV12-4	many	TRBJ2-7	CASTLGTSDEQYF
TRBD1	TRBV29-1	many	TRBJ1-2	CSVDPDRGVYGYTF
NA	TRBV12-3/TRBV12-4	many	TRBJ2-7	CASSLAGLASGEQYF
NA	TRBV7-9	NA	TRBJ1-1	CASSGGPRGKNTEAFF
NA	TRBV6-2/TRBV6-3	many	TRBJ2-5	CASSYSRAEQGQGETQYF
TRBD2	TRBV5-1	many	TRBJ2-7	CASSSGLAESYEQYF
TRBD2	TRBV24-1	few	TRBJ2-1	CATSDDSGSYNEQFF
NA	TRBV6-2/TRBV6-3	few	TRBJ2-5	CASSYDRTSAKETQYF
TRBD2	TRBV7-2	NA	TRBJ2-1	CASSGGTSGIRDEQFF
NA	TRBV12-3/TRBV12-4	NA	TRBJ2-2	CASSFWRVGDTTGELFF
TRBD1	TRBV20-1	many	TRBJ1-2	CSAPGTGWRGYTF
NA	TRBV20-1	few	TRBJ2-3	CSASPGSGDTQYF
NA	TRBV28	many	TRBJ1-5	CASSDWGGSNNQPQHF
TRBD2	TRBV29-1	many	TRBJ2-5	CSGREGRGETQYF
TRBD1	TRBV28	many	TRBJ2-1	CASWRGTGYEQFF
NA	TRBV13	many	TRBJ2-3	CASSLARARADTQYF
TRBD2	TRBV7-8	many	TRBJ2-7	CASSSPLGGRVSYEQYF
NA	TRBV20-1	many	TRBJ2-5	CSAPPAGLETQYF
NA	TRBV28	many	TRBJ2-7	CASRAGTGAYEQYF
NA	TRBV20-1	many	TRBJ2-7	CSATGTTSYEQYF
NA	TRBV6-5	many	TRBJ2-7	CASSYLGAASYEQYF
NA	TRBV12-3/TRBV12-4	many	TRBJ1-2	CASSRQKTGYTF
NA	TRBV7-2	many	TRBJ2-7	CASSLVALYEQYF